This T cell receptor (beta chain) was identified in a study of T cell responses to AZD1222 COVID-19 vaccine. Findings and limits, study-wide: Increased Spike-specific TCR breadth and depth were observed after two AZD1222 doses.

The assay was immunoSEQ multiplex PCR, and TCRdb's table has in-frame clones only and misses some. The sample comprises approximately 150,000 clones, roughly 90% of which are singletons, and around 4.5% rests with the top ten. This CDR3 is built from 13 residues. CDR1 is MNHEY, CDR2 SMNVEV, per germline (reference sequence). Between the trimmed V and J ends, which lost 10 bases and 5 bases, there was a span of 17 bases. Turning to this clone: The antigen is not known.

The source of this sequence is an adult who received the AZD1222 COVID-19 vaccine. The starting material was peripheral blood, obtained 28 days after the second AZD1222 dose. V usage is TRBV27 and J usage is TRBJ1-1; a possible D gene is TRBD1 (6 bases). The CDR3 region has the DNA TGTGCCACGGGGTGGGGGCGCGAGACTGAAGCTTTCTTT. It is translated as CATGWGRETEAFF.